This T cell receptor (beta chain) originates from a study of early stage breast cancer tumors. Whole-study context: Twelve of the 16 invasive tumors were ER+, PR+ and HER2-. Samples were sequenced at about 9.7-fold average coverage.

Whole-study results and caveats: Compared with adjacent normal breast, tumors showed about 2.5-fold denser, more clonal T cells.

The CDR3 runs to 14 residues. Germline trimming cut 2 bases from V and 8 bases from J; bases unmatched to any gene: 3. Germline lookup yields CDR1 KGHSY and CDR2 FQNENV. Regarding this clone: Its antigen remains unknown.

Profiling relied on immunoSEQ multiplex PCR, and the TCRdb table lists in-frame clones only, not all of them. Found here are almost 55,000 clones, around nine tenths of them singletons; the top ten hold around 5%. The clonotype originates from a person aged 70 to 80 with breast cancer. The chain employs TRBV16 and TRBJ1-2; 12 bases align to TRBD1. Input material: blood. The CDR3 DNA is TGTGCCAGCAGCCAAAGGGACAGGGGGCTCGGCTACACCTTC. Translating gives CASSQRDRGLGYTF.